This T cell receptor (beta chain) was captured in a study of T cell responses to AZD1222 COVID-19 vaccine. Sequencing used immunoSEQ multiplex PCR; TCRdb keeps in-frame clones, though not all of them. In the table there are 80,000 or so clones, around nine tenths of which are singletons. This CDR3 region has 13 residues. CDR1 KGHSH and CDR2 LQKENI come from the germline V gene. The V and J ends lost 6 bases and 8 bases respectively, with 11 bases between them. Comment on this clone: Antigen: not known.

Study-wide results and caveats: White British donors predominated, females outnumbered males, and clonal diversity was possibly underestimated. An increase in Spike-specific TCR breadth and depth was observed after two AZD1222 doses. Unmutated regions of variants are reportedly targeted by nearly half of spike-specific TCRs.

The chain joins TRBV18 to TRBJ1-6; D call uncertain. The clonotype comes from an adult in good health. The sequences come from peripheral blood, collected on day 0 of MenACWY control vaccination. The CDR3 sequence is CASSPAADSPLHF. CDR3 bases: TGTGCCAGCTCCCCCGCCGCGGATTCACCCCTCCACTTT.